This TCR beta chain stems from a study of tumor-infiltrating lymphocytes in primary liver carcinoma. Overall study: Tissue type made little difference to sample yields of roughly 3.5 to 7.5 million productive TCRbeta reads.

A constant-region primer primed TCR beta cDNA synthesis from 450 to 550 ng of total RNA. Three nested multiplex PCR rounds, a slightly modified ARM-PCR, produced the libraries for TCR beta. The first two PCR rounds used TRBV1-TRBV30 primers with a Cbeta primer, around 10 cycles each. MiXCR, run by TCRdb on the multiplex PCR reads, gives a single entry per CDR3 protein. The sample includes 30,000 to 40,000 distinct CDR3 sequences, roughly 70% seen only once; the top ten take less than 20%. Study conclusions and caveats: Overlap between tumor regions exceeded overlap of tumor with adjacent tissue or blood. Only about 7-24% of top clones were detected in each of the five tumor regions.

Co-extraction yielded RNA and DNA from 20-30 mg of unsorted bulk tissue. Germline CDR1 and CDR2: DFQATT and SNEGSKA (reference sequence). The CDR3 sequence is 13 residues long. Notes on this clonotype: What it binds is not known. A read error is possible here, since a much larger clone lies one base away.

The material sequenced was liver tumor tissue from sampling region 4. Sample subset: tumor region T4, right-lateral pole. The receptor was isolated from a man aged 40-55 years with primary liver carcinoma and hepatitis B virus infection. J is TRBJ1-2 and V is TRBV20-1; D not certain. CDR3 DNA sequence: TGCAATGCTGGAGGGCCAGCGGGCTATGGCTACACCTTC. Translation gives CNAGGPAGYGYTF.